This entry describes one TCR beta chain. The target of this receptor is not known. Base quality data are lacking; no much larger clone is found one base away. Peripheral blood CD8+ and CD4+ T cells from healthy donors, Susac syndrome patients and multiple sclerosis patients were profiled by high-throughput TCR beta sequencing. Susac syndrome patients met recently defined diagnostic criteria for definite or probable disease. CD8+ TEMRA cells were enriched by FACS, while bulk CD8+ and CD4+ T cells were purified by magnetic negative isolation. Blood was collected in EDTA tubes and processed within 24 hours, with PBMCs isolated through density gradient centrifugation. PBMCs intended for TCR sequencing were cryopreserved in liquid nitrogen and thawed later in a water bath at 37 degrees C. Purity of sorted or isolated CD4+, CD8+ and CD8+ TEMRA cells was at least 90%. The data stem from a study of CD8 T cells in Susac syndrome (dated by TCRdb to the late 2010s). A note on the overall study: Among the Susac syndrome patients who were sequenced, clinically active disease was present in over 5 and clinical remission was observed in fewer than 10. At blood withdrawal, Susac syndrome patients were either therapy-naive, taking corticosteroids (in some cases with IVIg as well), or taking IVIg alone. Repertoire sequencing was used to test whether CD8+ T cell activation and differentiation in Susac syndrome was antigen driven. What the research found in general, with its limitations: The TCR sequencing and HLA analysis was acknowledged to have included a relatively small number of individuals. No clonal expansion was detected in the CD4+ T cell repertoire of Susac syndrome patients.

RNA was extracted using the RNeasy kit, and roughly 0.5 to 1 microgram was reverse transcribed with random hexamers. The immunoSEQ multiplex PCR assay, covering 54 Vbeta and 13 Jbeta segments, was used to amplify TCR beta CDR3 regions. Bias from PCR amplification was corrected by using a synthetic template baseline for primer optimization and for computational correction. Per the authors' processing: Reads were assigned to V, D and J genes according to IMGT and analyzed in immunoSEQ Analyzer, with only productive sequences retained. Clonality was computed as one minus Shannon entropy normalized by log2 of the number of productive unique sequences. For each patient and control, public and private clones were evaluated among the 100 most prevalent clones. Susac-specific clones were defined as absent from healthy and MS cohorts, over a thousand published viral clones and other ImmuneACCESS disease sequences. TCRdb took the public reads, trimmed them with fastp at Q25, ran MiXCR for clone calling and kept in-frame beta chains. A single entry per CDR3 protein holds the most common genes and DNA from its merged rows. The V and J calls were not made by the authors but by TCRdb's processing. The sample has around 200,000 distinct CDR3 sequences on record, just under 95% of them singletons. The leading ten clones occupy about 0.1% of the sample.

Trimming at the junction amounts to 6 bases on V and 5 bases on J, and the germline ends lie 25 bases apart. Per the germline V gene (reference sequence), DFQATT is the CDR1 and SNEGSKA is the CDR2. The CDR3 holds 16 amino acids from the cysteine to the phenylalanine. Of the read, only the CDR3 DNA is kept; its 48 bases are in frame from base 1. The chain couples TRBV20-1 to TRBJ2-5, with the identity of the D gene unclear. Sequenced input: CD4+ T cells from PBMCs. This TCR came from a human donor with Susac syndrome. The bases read TGCAGTGCAAAGATGCGGTACCCAAGTTACGGGGAGACCCAGTACTTC. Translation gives CSAKMRYPSYGETQYF.